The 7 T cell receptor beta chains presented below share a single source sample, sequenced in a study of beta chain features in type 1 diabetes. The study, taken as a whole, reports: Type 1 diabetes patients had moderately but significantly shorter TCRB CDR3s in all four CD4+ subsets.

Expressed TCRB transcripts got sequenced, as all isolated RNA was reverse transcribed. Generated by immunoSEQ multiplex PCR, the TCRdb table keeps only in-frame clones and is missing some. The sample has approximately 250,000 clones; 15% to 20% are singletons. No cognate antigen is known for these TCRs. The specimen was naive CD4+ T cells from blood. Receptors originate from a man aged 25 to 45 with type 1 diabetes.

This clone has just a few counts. The CDR3 loop is CSALTDEQFF. CDR3 bases: TGCAGTGCCCTGACGGATGAGCAGTTCTTC. V is TRBV20-1 and J is TRBJ2-1, with D unresolved. The CDR3 contains 10 residues. V was pared by 6 bases and J by 8 bases, with 8 bases between. Germline assignment: CDR1 DFQATT and CDR2 SNEGSKA (reference sequence).

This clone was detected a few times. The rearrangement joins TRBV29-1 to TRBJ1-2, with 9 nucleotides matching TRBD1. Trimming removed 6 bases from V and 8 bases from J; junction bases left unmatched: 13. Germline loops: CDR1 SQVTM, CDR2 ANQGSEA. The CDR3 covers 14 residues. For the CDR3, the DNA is TGCAGCGTCCAGCAGCTCCGGGACAGGGACGGCTACACCTTC. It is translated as CSVQQLRDRDGYTF. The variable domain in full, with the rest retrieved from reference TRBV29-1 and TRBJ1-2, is SAVISQKPSRDICQRGTSLTIQCQVDSQVTMMFWYRQQPGQSLTLIATANQGSEATYESGFVIDKFPISRPNLTFSTLTVSNMSPEDSSIYLCSVQQLRDRDGYTFGSGTRLTVV.

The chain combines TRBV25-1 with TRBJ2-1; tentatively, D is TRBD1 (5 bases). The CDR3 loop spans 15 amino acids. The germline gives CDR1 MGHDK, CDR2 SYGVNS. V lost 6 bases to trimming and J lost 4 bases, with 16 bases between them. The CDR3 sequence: CASRETRVGYNEQFF. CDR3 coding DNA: TGTGCCAGCAGGGAGACCAGGGTGGGATACAATGAGCAGTTCTTC.

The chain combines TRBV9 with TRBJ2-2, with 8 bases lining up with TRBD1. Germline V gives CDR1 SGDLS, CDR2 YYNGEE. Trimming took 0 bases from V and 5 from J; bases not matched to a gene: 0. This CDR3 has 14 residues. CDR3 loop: CASSVGQGTGELFF. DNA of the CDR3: TGTGCCAGCAGCGTAGGACAGGGGACCGGGGAGCTGTTTTTT.

The CDR3 sequence: CASSTQGGYGYTF. CDR3 nucleotide sequence: TGTGCCAGCAGCACCCAGGGGGGCTATGGCTACACCTTC. The chain carries TRBV11-2 and TRBJ1-2; 7 bases are a match to TRBD1. The V and J ends lost 5 bases and 4 bases, in that order; junction bases with no gene match: 4. Germline CDR1 is SGHAT and CDR2 is FQNNGV. The CDR3 has 13 amino acids.

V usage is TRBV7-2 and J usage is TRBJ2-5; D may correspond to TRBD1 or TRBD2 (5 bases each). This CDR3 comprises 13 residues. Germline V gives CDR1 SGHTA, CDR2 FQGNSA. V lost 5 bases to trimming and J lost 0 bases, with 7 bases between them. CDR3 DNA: TGTGCCAGCAGCGGGGGATACCAAGAGACCCAGTACTTC. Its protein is CASSGGYQETQYF. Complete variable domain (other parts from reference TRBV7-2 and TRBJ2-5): GAGVSQSPSNKVTEKGKDVELRCDPISGHTALYWYRQSLGQGLEFLIYFQGNSAPDKSGLPSDRFSAERTGGSVSTLTIQRTQQEDSAVYLCASSGGYQETQYFGPGTRLLVL.

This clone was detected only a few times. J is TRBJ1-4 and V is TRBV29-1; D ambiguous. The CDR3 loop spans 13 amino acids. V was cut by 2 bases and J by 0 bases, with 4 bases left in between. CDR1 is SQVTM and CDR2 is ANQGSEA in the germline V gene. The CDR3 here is CSVESATNEKLFF. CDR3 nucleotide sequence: TGCAGCGTTGAATCGGCAACTAATGAAAAACTGTTTTTT.